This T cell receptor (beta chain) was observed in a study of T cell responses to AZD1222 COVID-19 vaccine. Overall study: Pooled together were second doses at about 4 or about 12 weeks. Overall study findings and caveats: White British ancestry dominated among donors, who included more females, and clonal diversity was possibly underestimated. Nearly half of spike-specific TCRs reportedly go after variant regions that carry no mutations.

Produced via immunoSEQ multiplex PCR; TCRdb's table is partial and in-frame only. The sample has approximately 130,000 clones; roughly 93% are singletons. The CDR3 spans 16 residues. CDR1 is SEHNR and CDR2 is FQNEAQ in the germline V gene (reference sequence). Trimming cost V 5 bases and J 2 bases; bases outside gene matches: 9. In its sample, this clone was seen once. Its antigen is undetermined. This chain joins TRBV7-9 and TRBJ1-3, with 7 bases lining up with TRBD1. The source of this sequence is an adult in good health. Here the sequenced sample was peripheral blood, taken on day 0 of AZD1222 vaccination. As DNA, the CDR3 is TGTGCCAGCAGCCCCACACGAAGGGGGCCTGGAAACACCATATATTTT. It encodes CASSPTRRGPGNTIYF.